These 17 T cell receptor beta chains share one sample of origin, sequenced in a study of blood T cell repertoires in COVID-19. The table came from immunoSEQ multiplex PCR; TCRdb's copy has only in-frame clones and leaves some out. The table has around 160,000 clones, approximately 83% seen once; the top ten hold roughly 8%. Source material: peripheral blood. The receptors come from a woman aged 55-70 years with COVID-19, enrolled during active disease.

The chain uses TRBV7-9 and TRBJ2-7; D gene ambiguous. Germline V lookup: CDR1 SEHNR, CDR2 FQNEAQ (reference sequence). V was pared by 1 base and J by 2 bases, with 6 bases between. This CDR3 has 13 amino acids. CDR3: CASSLELAYEQYF. The CDR3 DNA reads TGTGCCAGCAGCTTAGAACTTGCCTACGAGCAGTACTTC.

The gene calls are TRBV20-1 and TRBJ2-5; TRBD2 matches 12 bases. Germline V gene data show CDR1 as DFQATT and CDR2 as SNEGSKA (reference sequence). The CDR3 totals 15 residues. The V gene end was trimmed by 3 bases and the J gene end by 5 bases; junction bases not matched to a gene: 7. The CDR3 loop reads CSASPASGGAETQYF. The CDR3 nucleotides are TGCAGTGCTAGTCCTGCTAGCGGGGGGGCTGAGACCCAGTACTTC.

The rearrangement uses TRBV4-3 and TRBJ1-5; D remains ambiguous. Germline CDR1 is LGHNA and CDR2 is YSLEER. Trimming shortened V by 0 bases and J by 3 bases, and 9 bases separated the two germline ends. This CDR3 is built from 15 residues. As DNA, the CDR3 is TGCGCCAGCAGCCAAGATCAGGCGATCAATCAGCCCCAGCATTTT. Amino acid sequence: CASSQDQAINQPQHF.

The chain couples TRBV3-1 (or the pseudogene TRBV3-2) to TRBJ1-2, with D unclear. Germline-derived CDR1 and CDR2 are LGHDT and YNNKEL (reference sequence). The V end lost 0 bases, the J end lost 7 bases, and 6 bases lay between the germline ends. The CDR3 runs 12 residues. The CDR3, as DNA: TGTGCCAGCAGCCAAGAGCGGGGTGGCTACACCTTC. Amino acids: CASSQERGGYTF.

The chain employs TRBV18 and TRBJ2-3; TRBD2 matches 10 bases. The CDR3 totals 17 residues. Trimming took 0 bases from V and 2 from J; bases not matched to a gene: 5. The germline gives CDR1 KGHSH, CDR2 LQKENI. The CDR3 is CASSPPSSGGLTDTQYF. CDR3 DNA sequence: TGTGCCAGCTCACCACCGTCTAGCGGGGGACTCACAGATACGCAGTATTTT.

The chain recombines TRBV7-3 with TRBJ2-1; 8 positions agree with TRBD1. Trimming removed 5 bases from V and 5 bases from J; junction bases left unmatched: 5. The CDR3 totals 14 residues. Germline V CDR1 and CDR2: SGHTA, FQGTGA. The CDR3 nucleotides are TGTGCCAGCAGCCCCGGGACAGGAAACAATGAGCAGTTCTTC. Amino acids: CASSPGTGNNEQFF.

This rearrangement joins TRBV3-1 (or the pseudogene TRBV3-2) to TRBJ2-3; 9 bases agree with TRBD2. Looked up from germline, CDR1 is LGHDT and CDR2 is YNNKEL (reference sequence). The CDR3 length is 17 residues. Trimming removed 0 bases from V and 1 base from J; junction bases left unmatched: 5. The CDR3 is CASSQDSSGGRTDTQYF. The CDR3, as DNA: TGTGCCAGCAGCCAAGATTCCAGCGGGGGGCGCACAGATACGCAGTATTTT.

The gene calls are TRBV7-9 and TRBJ1-3; 7 nucleotides align to TRBD1. There are 14 residues in the CDR3. V trimming: 4 bases; J trimming: 4 bases; junction bases outside the gene matches: 4. CDR1 SEHNR and CDR2 FQNEAQ come from the germline V gene (reference sequence). CDR3 residues: CASSSTGLGNTIYF. Written as DNA, the CDR3 is TGTGCCAGCAGCTCGACAGGGTTGGGAAACACCATATATTTT.

The chain recombines TRBV4-1 with TRBJ2-2, with 11 bases that match TRBD2. The CDR3 covers 15 residues. With V trimmed by 5 bases and J by 7 bases, 6 bases remained unmatched. Looked up from germline, CDR1 is MGHRA and CDR2 is YSYEKL. CDR3 region: CASSSLAGAVGELFF. DNA of the CDR3: TGCGCCAGCAGCTCACTAGCGGGGGCGGTCGGGGAGCTGTTTTTT.

This clone has just a few counts. The V and J genes are TRBV7-3 and TRBJ2-2, with D possibly being TRBD1 (5 bases). CDR3 size: 13 residues. V dropped 4 bases and J dropped 6 bases, with 9 bases sitting between them. Germline values: CDR1 SGHTA, CDR2 FQGTGA. CDR3 nucleotides: TGTGCCAGCAGCTCCAGGGTGTCCGGGGAGCTGTTTTTT. Amino acid sequence: CASSSRVSGELFF.

The chain carries TRBV30 and TRBJ1-4; D unresolved. The CDR3 runs to 13 residues. V shed 5 bases and J shed 7 bases, with 14 bases lying between them. In germline, CDR1 is GTSNPN, CDR2 SVGIG (reference sequence). CDR3 nucleotides: TGTGCCTGGGCGGACGGGAGGAGTGAAAAACTGTTTTTT. It is translated as CAWADGRSEKLFF.

V usage is TRBV6-5 and J usage is TRBJ2-1; 10 bases map to TRBD1. The ends lost 2 bases at V and 9 bases at J; junction bases unmatched: 4. The CDR3 runs to 14 residues. Germline values: CDR1 MNHEY, CDR2 SVGAGI. The CDR3 here is CASSYRGQGSEQFF. Written as DNA, the CDR3 is TGTGCCAGCAGTTACCGGGGACAGGGGAGTGAGCAGTTCTTC.

The V call is TRBV5-1, the J call TRBJ2-7; 12 bases map to TRBD2. J lost 2 bases, V lost 3 bases, and 6 bases had no gene match. Germline CDR1 SGHRS, CDR2 YFSETQ. The CDR3 contains 16 residues. Here the CDR3 DNA reads TGCGCCAGCAGCTCGAGACTAGCGGGGGATACCTACGAGCAGTACTTC. Protein product: CASSSRLAGDTYEQYF.

The V call is TRBV14, the J call TRBJ1-4, with D tentatively TRBD1 (5 bases). V was cut by 5 bases and J by 2 bases, with 9 bases left in between. In germline, CDR1 is SGHDN, CDR2 FVKESK. This CDR3 has 14 amino acids. The CDR3 is CASSLQVTNEKLFF. Written as DNA, the CDR3 is TGTGCCAGCAGCTTACAGGTGACTAATGAAAAACTGTTTTTT.

V gene TRBV2 combines with J gene TRBJ2-1, with TRBD2 as a possible D gene (7 bases). CDR1 and CDR2 (germline): SNHLY, FYNNEI. This CDR3 spans 15 amino acids. The germline V and J ends were trimmed by 0 bases and 8 bases, with 14 bases remaining between them. The CDR3 DNA follows: TGTGCCAGCAGTGAAGCGAGGGGGGGCAGAGATGAGCAGTTCTTC. Its translation is CASSEARGGRDEQFF.

The chain uses TRBV7-9 and TRBJ2-7, with D maybe TRBD1 (5 bases). From germline, CDR1 is SEHNR and CDR2 FQNEAQ (reference sequence). The V and J ends lost 8 bases and 2 bases respectively, with 16 bases between them. CDR3 length equals 14 residues. CDR3 sequence reads: CASHDLGVAYEQYF. The CDR3 region has the DNA TGTGCCAGCCACGACCTAGGGGTGGCCTACGAGCAGTACTTC. Full variable domain (missing parts from reference TRBV7-9 and TRBJ2-7): DTGVSQNPRHKITKRGQNVTFRCDPISEHNRLYWYRQTLGQGPEFLTYFQNEAQLEKSRLLSDRFSAERPKGSFSTLEIQRTEQGDSAMYLCASHDLGVAYEQYFGPGTRLTVT.

The count of this clone is one. The chain employs TRBV2 and TRBJ1-2, with a possible D match to TRBD1 (5 bases). Trimming stripped 3 bases from V and 2 bases from J, with 10 bases between. The germline gives CDR1 SNHLY, CDR2 FYNNEI. The CDR3 loop spans 14 amino acids. The CDR3 DNA reads as TGTGCCAGCAGTGACAGGGCCCTAAACTATGGCTACACCTTC. Its translation: CASSDRALNYGYTF.